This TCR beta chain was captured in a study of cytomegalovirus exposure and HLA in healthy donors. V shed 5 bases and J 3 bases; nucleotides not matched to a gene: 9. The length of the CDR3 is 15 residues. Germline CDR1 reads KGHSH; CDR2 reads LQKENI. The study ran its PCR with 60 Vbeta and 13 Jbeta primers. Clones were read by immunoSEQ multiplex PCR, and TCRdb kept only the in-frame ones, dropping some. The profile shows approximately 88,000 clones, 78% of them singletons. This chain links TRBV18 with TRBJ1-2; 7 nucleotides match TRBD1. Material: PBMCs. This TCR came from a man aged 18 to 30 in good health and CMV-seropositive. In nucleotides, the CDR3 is TGTGCCAGCTCATTGAACCAGGGGGAGGACTATGGCTACACCTTC. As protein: CASSLNQGEDYGYTF. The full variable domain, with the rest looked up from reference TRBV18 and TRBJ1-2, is NAGVMQNPRHLVRRRGQEARLRCSPMKGHSHVYWYRQLPEEGLKFMVYLQKENIIDESGMPKERFSAEFPKEGPSILRIQQVVRGDSAAYFCASSLNQGEDYGYTFGSGTRLTVV.